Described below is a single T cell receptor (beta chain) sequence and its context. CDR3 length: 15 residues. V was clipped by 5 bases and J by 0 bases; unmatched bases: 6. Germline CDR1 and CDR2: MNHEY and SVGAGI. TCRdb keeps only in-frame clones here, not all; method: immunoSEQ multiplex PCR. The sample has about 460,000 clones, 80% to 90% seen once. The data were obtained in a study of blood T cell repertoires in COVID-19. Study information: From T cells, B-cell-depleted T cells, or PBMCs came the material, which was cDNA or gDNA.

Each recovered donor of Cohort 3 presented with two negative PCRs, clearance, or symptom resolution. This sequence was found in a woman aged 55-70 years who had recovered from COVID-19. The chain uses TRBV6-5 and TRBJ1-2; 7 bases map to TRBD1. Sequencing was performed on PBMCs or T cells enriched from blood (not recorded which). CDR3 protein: CASSRQGIANYGYTF. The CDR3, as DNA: TGTGCCAGCAGTAGACAGGGTATAGCTAACTATGGCTACACCTTC.